The 2 T cell receptor beta chains given below trace back to one sample, sequenced in a study of T-cell memory formation after mild COVID-19. A single record per CDR3 protein comes from TCRdb applying MiXCR to the 5' RACE reads. This table has hundreds of thousands of distinct CDR3 sequences, less than 25% appearing once. Sequencing was done on a sample of PBMCs or a T cell subset sorted from them (not recorded which). These receptors were collected from an adult woman who had mild COVID-19 (a few samples of this study predate the infection). Cell type and time point are not known.

A few counts support this clonotype. The V and J genes are TRBV5-4 and TRBJ1-1; TRBD1 might be the D (6 bases). Trimming took 3 bases from V and 0 from J, leaving 9 bases between them. Germline CDR1 is SGHNT and CDR2 is YYREEE (reference sequence). The CDR3 is 14 amino acids. CDR3 in DNA: TGTGCCAGCAGCTCAGGGGTCTTGAACACTGAAGCTTTCTTT. Residues: CASSSGVLNTEAFF.

The table lists this clonotype with a few counts. This chain uses TRBV6-5 with TRBJ2-7, with D hard to call. The CDR3 sequence is 14 residues long. The V end lost 0 bases, the J end lost 3 bases, and 9 bases lay between the germline ends. Looked up from germline, CDR1 is MNHEY and CDR2 is SVGAGI. The CDR3 coding sequence is TGTGCCAGCAGTTACTCGATGGGCAGCTACGAGCAGTACTTC. This translates into CASSYSMGSYEQYF.